The 9 T cell receptor beta chains below were found in one sample sequenced in a study of T cells in tumors after PD-1 blockade (dated by TCRdb to between 2018 and 2021). The library was produced with the immunoSEQ multiplex PCR assay. The table was pulled from immuneACCESS by TCRdb, which kept in-frame rearrangements only. Such tables lose some clones; where checked, under half of the loss comes from unresolved V genes, and the rest has no known cause. For this sample there are more than 40,000 clones; 79% appear just once. Roughly 9.4% of the sample goes to the ten largest clones. Sequencing used PBMCs, obtained before anti-PD-1 therapy. The receptors were gathered from a human donor with advanced basal cell or squamous cell carcinoma (not recorded which).

In its sample, this clone was seen once. The chain recombines TRBV29-1 with TRBJ2-5, with D perhaps matching TRBD2 (5 bases). V was cut by 3 bases and J by 4 bases, with 9 bases left in between. The CDR3 extends over 12 amino acids. The germline V gene encodes CDR1 SQVTM and CDR2 ANQGSEA. CDR3 amino acids: CSVEGSAETQYF. The CDR3 DNA reads as TGCAGCGTTGAGGGGAGCGCAGAGACCCAGTACTTC.

This clone has a handful of counts. The chain is built from TRBV6-5 and TRBJ1-2; TRBD1 matches at 9 bases. J gave up 7 bases and V 8 bases, and 11 bases lay outside the gene matches. Germline V lookup: CDR1 MNHEY, CDR2 SVGAGI. CDR3 length: 14 residues. CDR3 loop: CASRPGQGLLGYTF. The CDR3 DNA is TGTGCCAGCCGGCCGGGACAGGGTCTTCTTGGCTACACCTTC.

In this sample, this clone turned up once. The chain is built from TRBV3-1 (or the pseudogene TRBV3-2) and TRBJ1-6, with 7 bases aligning to TRBD1. Germline V gene data show CDR1 as LGHDT and CDR2 as YNNKEL (reference sequence). CDR3 length equals 15 residues. The ends lost 6 bases at V and 7 bases at J; junction bases unmatched: 9. The CDR3 loop is CASSNSWTGNSPLHF. CDR3 nucleotide sequence: TGTGCCAGCAGTAACTCTTGGACAGGAAATTCACCCCTCCACTTT.

The chain carries TRBV27 and TRBJ2-3; TRBD1 is a possible D gene (6 bases). Germline V lookup: CDR1 MNHEY, CDR2 SMNVEV (reference sequence). Trimming took 0 bases from V and 1 from J, leaving 8 bases between them. This CDR3 region has 15 residues. CDR3 residues: CASSLSNRGTDTQYF. The CDR3 nucleotides are TGTGCCAGCAGTTTATCAAACAGGGGCACAGATACGCAGTATTTT.

This clone was seen a handful of times. The chain is built from TRBV28 and TRBJ1-1; D is possibly TRBD1 (6 bases). Germline CDR1 is MDHEN and CDR2 is SYDVKM. The CDR3 totals 15 residues. V was cut by 5 bases and J by 1 base, with 14 bases left in between. In DNA, the CDR3 is TGTGCCAGCAGTCGCGATGACAGGCAGAACACTGAAGCTTTCTTT. Encoded protein: CASSRDDRQNTEAFF.

V is TRBV28 and J is TRBJ2-2, with 10 nucleotides matching TRBD2. This CDR3 spans 16 amino acids. Germline CDR1 reads MDHEN; CDR2 reads SYDVKM. The V and J ends lost 3 bases and 4 bases, in that order; junction bases with no gene match: 5. The CDR3 DNA reads as TGTGCCAGCAGTTTCCTAGCGGGAGTTGGCACCGGGGAGCTGTTTTTT. Translating gives CASSFLAGVGTGELFF. Together with reference TRBV28 and TRBJ2-2, the CDR3 gives the full variable domain: DVKVTQSSRYLVKRTGEKVFLECVQDMDHENMFWYRQDPGLGLRLIYFSYDVKMKEKGDIPEGYSVSREKKERFSLILESASTNQTSMYLCASSFLAGVGTGELFFGEGSRLTVL.

This chain joins TRBV29-1 and TRBJ2-1, with 10 bases identical to TRBD2. The CDR3 loop spans 14 amino acids. V lost 3 bases to trimming and J lost 10 bases; unmatched junction nucleotides: 9. Germline V gene lookup returns CDR1 SQVTM and CDR2 ANQGSEA. The CDR3 DNA sequence: TGCAGCGTTGAGGGCCTAGCGGGAGTAGGGGAGCAGTTCTTC. Translating it yields CSVEGLAGVGEQFF.

The chain carries TRBV6-5 and TRBJ1-6; TRBD1 agrees at 7 bases. Trimming at V came to 8 bases and at J to 4 bases, leaving 5 bases not matched to a gene. The germline V gene has CDR1 MNHEY and CDR2 SVGAGI. This CDR3 contains 14 residues. The CDR3 region is CASWKDRYNSPLHF. CDR3 nucleotides: TGTGCCAGCTGGAAGGACAGGTATAATTCACCCCTCCACTTT.

The rearrangement joins TRBV6-5 to TRBJ2-7, with TRBD1 matching 10 bases. Germline V lookup: CDR1 MNHEY, CDR2 SVGAGI. The ends lost 2 bases at V and 2 bases at J; junction bases unmatched: 3. This CDR3 is built from 15 residues. CDR3 nucleotide sequence: TGTGCCAGCAGTTACGGGACAGGGGTTCCCTACGAGCAGTACTTC. Its translation: CASSYGTGVPYEQYF.